Below, 28 T cell receptor beta chains from the same sample are listed, as sequenced in a study of T cells in Graves' hyperthyroidism and ophthalmopathy. Researchers amplified the TCR beta CDR3 regions from RNA transcripts. HTBI primers drove first-round RT-PCR of the TCR CDR3. TCRdb re-called the multiplex PCR reads with MiXCR, one entry per CDR3 protein. Of approximately 720,000 distinct CDR3 sequences listed, roughly 20% are singletons. Sequencing was carried out using blood. These TCRs come from a woman aged 45-65 years with Graves' hyperthyroidism that later progressed to Graves' ophthalmopathy.

A few counts support this clonotype. The gene calls are TRBV6-4 and TRBJ2-3; 8 bases are shared with TRBD2. The V gene's germline CDR1 is MRHNA and CDR2 SNTAGT. The CDR3 is made up of 14 amino acids. J was trimmed by 1 base and V by 3 bases; bases with no gene match: 0. CDR3 loop: CASSERGGTDTQYF. For the CDR3, the DNA is TGTGCCAGCAGTGAGCGGGGGGGCACAGATACGCAGTATTTT.

This clonotype was detected only a few times. The rearrangement links TRBV20-1 to TRBJ2-2; TRBD1 agrees at 8 bases. Germline V lookup: CDR1 DFQATT, CDR2 SNEGSKA (reference sequence). The CDR3 runs to 16 residues. The CDR3 DNA follows: TGCGGGACGTTTGACTGGACAGGGCCGAGGTCCGGGGAGCTGTTTTTT. This encodes CGTFDWTGPRSGELFF.

This clonotype was recorded many times. The chain links TRBV14 to TRBJ2-7; perhaps TRBD1 as D (6 bases). CDR1 is SGHDN and CDR2 is FVKESK in the germline V gene. V was trimmed by 7 bases and J by 1 base, leaving 14 bases between them. The length of the CDR3 is 14 residues. CDR3 in DNA: TGTGCCAGCAACAGGGAAAGTAGGTCCTACGAGCAGTACTTC. This gives the protein CASNRESRSYEQYF.

V usage is TRBV14 and J usage is TRBJ2-5; TRBD1 is a possible D gene (7 bases). The CDR3 has 16 residues. Per germline, CDR1 SGHDN and CDR2 FVKESK. V lost 5 bases and J 4 bases, leaving 20 bases between the germline ends. The CDR3 spells CASSRGTGTAGETQYF. In DNA, the CDR3 is TGTGCCAGCAGCAGAGGAACCGGGACAGCGGGAGAGACCCAGTACTTC.

This clonotype was counted many times. The gene calls are TRBV2 and TRBJ2-2; D possibly corresponds to TRBD2 (5 bases). Trimming took off 9 bases at V and 1 base at J, with 9 bases between the two ends. This CDR3 has 13 amino acids. Germline lookup yields CDR1 SNHLY and CDR2 FYNNEI. The CDR3 nucleotides read TGTGCCAGGGCCCGGGAGAACACCGGGGAGCTGTTTTTT. This gives the protein CARARENTGELFF. Full variable domain (missing parts from reference TRBV2 and TRBJ2-2): EPEVTQTPSHQVTQMGQEVILRCVPISNHLYFYWYRQILGQKVEFLVSFYNNEISEKSEIFDDQFSVERPDGSNFTLKIRSTKLEDSAMYFCARARENTGELFFGEGSRLTVL.

This clonotype has a handful of counts. The gene calls are TRBV28 and TRBJ2-7; D not resolved. CDR1 is MDHEN, CDR2 SYDVKM, per germline. CDR3 length equals 12 residues. The CDR3 DNA is TGTGCATGGCACTGGACGGTCTACGAGCAGTACTTC. Its protein is CAWHWTVYEQYF. Together with reference TRBV28 and TRBJ2-7, the CDR3 gives the full variable domain: DVKVTQSSRYLVKRTGEKVFLECVQDMDHENMFWYRQDPGLGLRLIYFSYDVKMKEKGDIPEGYSVSREKKERFSLILESASTNQTSMYLCAWHWTVYEQYFGPGTRLTVT.

This clonotype has ten or more counts. V and J are TRBV7-2 and TRBJ2-7; D is undetermined. This CDR3 comprises 14 residues. Germline CDR1 is SGHTA and CDR2 is FQGNSA. V was cut by 1 base and J by 6 bases, with 13 bases left in between. CDR3 DNA sequence: TGTGCCAGCAGCTTAGGCTCCAGGCAAGGCGAGCAGTACTTC. Translation gives CASSLGSRQGEQYF.

V usage is TRBV6-5 and J usage is TRBJ2-2; 8 bases are a match to TRBD1. Looked up from germline, CDR1 is MNHEY and CDR2 is SVGAGI. This CDR3 is 17 amino acids long. Trimming took 2 bases from V and 3 from J; bases not matched to a gene: 8. The CDR3 protein is CASSYTGQGAYTGELFF. CDR3 nucleotides: TGTGCCAGCAGTTACACGGGGCAGGGGGCATACACCGGGGAGCTGTTTTTT.

The V gene is TRBV11-2, the J gene TRBJ2-6; 7 positions agree with TRBD1. The CDR3 covers 18 residues. Germline CDR1 is SGHAT and CDR2 is FQNNGV. The V and J ends lost 9 bases and 0 bases, in that order; junction bases with no gene match: 14. CDR3 sequence reads: CASSRLRGSLSGANVLTF. CDR3 bases: TGTGCCAGTAGTAGACTCAGGGGGTCACTCTCTGGGGCCAACGTCCTGACTTTC.

This clonotype was counted many times. The chain links TRBV18 to TRBJ1-2; 9 positions agree with TRBD1. CDR1 is KGHSH and CDR2 is LQKENI in the germline V gene. The CDR3 consists of 16 residues. V shed 1 base, J shed 0 bases, and the junction held 3 bases outside the gene matches. CDR3 sequence: CASSPRRQGANYGYTF. The CDR3 DNA follows: TGTGCCAGCTCACCACGTCGACAGGGGGCTAACTATGGCTACACCTTC.

CDR3 sequence reads: CASGLTGRNTIYF. The CDR3 DNA follows: TGTGCTAGTGGGCTGACAGGGAGAAACACCATATATTTT. The chain carries TRBV12-5 and TRBJ1-3, with 7 bases identical to TRBD1. This CDR3 is built from 13 residues. CDR1 is LGHNT and CDR2 is FRNRAP in the germline V gene. Trimming removed 6 bases from V and 5 bases from J; junction bases left unmatched: 4. Using reference TRBV12-5 and TRBJ1-3 for the parts outside the CDR3, the full variable domain is DARVTQTPRHKVTEMGQEVTMRCQPILGHNTVFWYRQTMMQGLELLAYFRNRAPLDDSGMPKDRFSAEMPDATLATLKIQPSEPRDSAVYFCASGLTGRNTIYFGEGSWLTVV.

This clonotype was detected a few times. The chain combines TRBV19 with TRBJ1-5, with 9 bases identical to TRBD1. Germline trimming cut 9 bases from V and 6 bases from J; bases unmatched to any gene: 9. The CDR3 is 14 amino acids. CDR1 LNHDA and CDR2 SQIVND come from the germline V gene (reference sequence). CDR3 residues: CASLTQGAGQPQHF. CDR3 coding DNA: TGTGCCAGCCTTACACAGGGGGCGGGTCAGCCCCAGCATTTT.

This chain joins TRBV4-2 and TRBJ2-2; weak D call: TRBD2 (6 bases). CDR3 length: 14 amino acids. V was trimmed by 4 bases and J by 7 bases, leaving 13 bases between them. CDR1 LGHNA and CDR2 YNFKEQ come from the germline V gene. The CDR3 DNA follows: TGTGCCAGCAGCCCCCTAGCGTTGAGCGGGGAGCTGTTTTTT. Its protein product is CASSPLALSGELFF.

The chain carries TRBV29-1 and TRBJ2-1; no reliable D call. Germline lookup yields CDR1 SQVTM and CDR2 ANQGSEA. The CDR3 sequence is 10 residues long. V was pared by 5 bases and J by 5 bases, with 4 bases between. CDR3 DNA sequence: TGCAGCGTTTCACACAATGAGCAGTTCTTC. Its translation is CSVSHNEQFF.

The chain has TRBV19 and TRBJ2-7; weak D call: TRBD2 (5 bases). The CDR3 is made up of 13 amino acids. The germline V gene encodes CDR1 LNHDA and CDR2 SQIVND (reference sequence). Deletions cut 10 bases from V and 5 bases from J, with 18 bases between. The CDR3 coding sequence is TGTGCCACTAAAGACCCGGGGTTGGACGAGCAGTACTTC. This sequence encodes CATKDPGLDEQYF.

Note on this clonotype: Without the conserved terminal phenylalanine or tryptophan, this CDR3 likely stems from a read error. The chain uses TRBV4-2 and TRBJ1-1; no clear D gene. The germline V gene has CDR1 LGHNA and CDR2 YNFKEQ. CDR3 size: 14 residues. Trimming removed 3 bases at V and 3 bases at J, with 11 bases between. The CDR3 sequence is CASSHIGDYTEAFS. CDR3 bases: TGTGCCAGCAGCCATATTGGAGATTACACTGAAGCTTTCTCT.

V and J are TRBV19 and TRBJ1-5; 8 nucleotides match TRBD1. The CDR3 totals 14 residues. Germline assignment: CDR1 LNHDA and CDR2 SQIVND (reference sequence). J gave up 5 bases and V 7 bases, and 7 bases lay outside the gene matches. The CDR3 region is CASTGDRSYQPQHF. The CDR3 bases are TGTGCCAGTACCGGGGACAGGAGTTATCAGCCCCAGCATTTT.

V is TRBV15 and J is TRBJ2-5, with no clear D. CDR3 length equals 14 residues. V was cut by 1 base and J by 1 base, with 7 bases left in between. The V gene's germline CDR1 is LNHNV and CDR2 YYDKDF (reference sequence). The CDR3 nucleotides read TGTGCCACCAGCAGAGGAGAGTCCCAAGAGACCCAGTACTTC. It translates to CATSRGESQETQYF.

The sample holds a few counts of this clonotype. This chain links TRBV6-1 with TRBJ2-4; the D gene could be TRBD1 or TRBD2 (6 bases each). Per the germline V gene, CDR1 is MNHNS and CDR2 is SASEGT. The ends were cut back, 6 bases at V and 0 bases at J, with 18 bases in the middle. The CDR3 loop spans 17 amino acids. The CDR3 nucleotides read TGTGCCAGCAGAGAAAAATCGGGGGCGATAGCCAAAAACATTCAGTACTTC. Its protein product is CASREKSGAIAKNIQYF.

This clonotype was seen repeatedly, ten times or more. This chain uses TRBV20-1 with TRBJ2-3; D possibly uses TRBD1 or TRBD2 (5 bases each). CDR3 length: 12 amino acids. CDR1 is DFQATT, CDR2 SNEGSKA, per germline (reference sequence). For the CDR3, the DNA is TGCAGCCCCGAGGGGTCCACAGATACGCAGTATTTT. It yields the protein CSPEGSTDTQYF.

This clonotype was found many times. The chain joins TRBV5-1 to TRBJ1-1; D may be TRBD1 (6 bases). V was cut by 6 bases and J by 4 bases, with 16 bases left in between. Germline CDR1 reads SGHRS; CDR2 reads YFSETQ. The CDR3 covers 14 residues. CDR3 loop: CASMQGFFGTEAFF. The CDR3 nucleotides read TGCGCCAGCATGCAGGGGTTTTTTGGCACTGAAGCTTTCTTT.

In its sample, this clonotype was seen many times. The rearrangement joins TRBV3-1 to TRBJ1-2; D is ambiguous. Germline V CDR1 and CDR2: LGHDT, YNNKEL (reference sequence). The CDR3 sequence is 15 residues long. V was pared by 0 bases and J by 8 bases, with 16 bases between. The CDR3 here is CASSQDRVELVGYTF. The DNA for the CDR3 is TGTGCCAGCAGCCAAGATCGGGTGGAGCTCGTGGGCTACACCTTC.

This chain links TRBV20-1 with TRBJ2-1; 7 bases fit TRBD2. V lost 2 bases, J lost 4 bases, and 8 bases stayed unmatched. Germline CDR1 DFQATT, CDR2 SNEGSKA (reference sequence). CDR3 size: 15 residues. DNA for the CDR3: TGCAGTGCTAGATGGGGGGGGATGGGGTACAATGAGCAGTTCTTC. It translates to CSARWGGMGYNEQFF.

There are many counts of this clonotype. The chain carries TRBV20-1 and TRBJ2-1; D may be TRBD1 or TRBD2 (5 bases each). Trimming shortened V by 6 bases and J by 8 bases, and 20 bases separated the two germline ends. Germline V gene sequence: CDR1 DFQATT, CDR2 SNEGSKA (reference sequence). CDR3 length: 14 residues. The CDR3, as DNA: TGCAGTGCGGGGAGTGGGGACCACGGCGATGAGCAGTTCTTC. Protein: CSAGSGDHGDEQFF.

This clonotype has just a few counts. Being one base from a much bigger clone, this may be a read error. The chain links TRBV11-2 to TRBJ2-3; no definite D call. The germline V gene has CDR1 SGHAT and CDR2 FQNNGV. The CDR3 spans 13 residues. Trimming removed 7 bases at V and 11 bases at J, with 19 bases between. The CDR3 bases are TGTGCCAGCAACTCCTATTCCCGTGTGGAGCAGTATTTT. It encodes CASNSYSRVEQYF. Filled out from reference TRBV11-2 and TRBJ2-3, the complete variable domain reads EAGVAQSPRYKIIEKRQSVAFWCNPISGHATLYWYQQILGQGPKLLIQFQNNGVVDDSQLPKDRFSAERLKGVDSTLKIQPAKLEDSAVYLCASNSYSRVEQYFGPGTRLTVL.

This clonotype was seen repeatedly, ten times or more. The chain carries TRBV9 and TRBJ2-7; no firm D call. Germline CDR1 SGDLS, CDR2 YYNGEE. With 0 bases removed from V and 3 bases from J, the gap between germline ends came to 13 bases. The CDR3 is made up of 15 amino acids. As DNA, the CDR3 is TGTGCCAGCAGCGTAGCCCCGGGCCGCGACTACGAGCAGTACTTC. It is translated as CASSVAPGRDYEQYF.

A few counts support this clonotype. The chain joins TRBV20-1 to TRBJ1-2; 7 nucleotides match TRBD1. V lost 0 bases, J lost 8 bases, and 18 bases stayed unmatched. Germline CDR1 reads DFQATT; CDR2 reads SNEGSKA (reference sequence). The CDR3 runs 17 residues. The CDR3 here is CSARDTRPDRESDGYTF. CDR3 bases: TGCAGTGCTAGAGATACCCGGCCCGACAGGGAGTCAGACGGCTACACCTTC.

The chain recombines TRBV7-8 with TRBJ1-2; the D gene is possibly TRBD1 (6 bases). V was trimmed by 3 bases and J by 3 bases, leaving 14 bases between them. CDR1 and CDR2 from the germline V gene are SGHVS and FQNEAQ. CDR3 length: 15 residues. This chain's CDR3 is CASSLVGGADYGYTF. CDR3 bases: TGTGCCAGCAGCTTGGTGGGGGGGGCCGACTATGGCTACACCTTC.